Included here is one TCR beta chain sequence, with context. Antigen specificity is unknown. This sample also contains other DNA sequences that code for the same CDR3. The data stem from a study of cytomegalovirus exposure and HLA in healthy donors. On the study more broadly: Membership in the Caucasian-associated ancestry cluster was found for around 81% of 398 genotyped donors.

Overall study results and limits: Equally common other TCR beta chains were less clonally expanded than HLA-associated ones, a later analysis found. The study put 160 or so TCR beta chains on its list as cytomegalovirus-associated.

The CDR3 covers 15 residues. J was trimmed by 0 bases and V by 6 bases; bases with no gene match: 4. Germline V gene lookup returns CDR1 MNHEY and CDR2 SVGAGI. Primers for the PCR totalled 60 Vbeta and 13 Jbeta. Only in-frame clones appear in the TCRdb table, and some are missing; sequencing was by immunoSEQ multiplex PCR. The sample has approximately 98,000 clones, roughly 70% seen once. The specimen was PBMCs. The rearrangement uses TRBV6-5 and TRBJ2-3; 9 positions agree with TRBD1. This receptor was identified in a male donor in good health and CMV-seronegative. For the CDR3, the DNA is TGTGCCAGCAGCCCTGGGACAGGGAGCACAGATACGCAGTATTTT. It codes for CASSPGTGSTDTQYF.